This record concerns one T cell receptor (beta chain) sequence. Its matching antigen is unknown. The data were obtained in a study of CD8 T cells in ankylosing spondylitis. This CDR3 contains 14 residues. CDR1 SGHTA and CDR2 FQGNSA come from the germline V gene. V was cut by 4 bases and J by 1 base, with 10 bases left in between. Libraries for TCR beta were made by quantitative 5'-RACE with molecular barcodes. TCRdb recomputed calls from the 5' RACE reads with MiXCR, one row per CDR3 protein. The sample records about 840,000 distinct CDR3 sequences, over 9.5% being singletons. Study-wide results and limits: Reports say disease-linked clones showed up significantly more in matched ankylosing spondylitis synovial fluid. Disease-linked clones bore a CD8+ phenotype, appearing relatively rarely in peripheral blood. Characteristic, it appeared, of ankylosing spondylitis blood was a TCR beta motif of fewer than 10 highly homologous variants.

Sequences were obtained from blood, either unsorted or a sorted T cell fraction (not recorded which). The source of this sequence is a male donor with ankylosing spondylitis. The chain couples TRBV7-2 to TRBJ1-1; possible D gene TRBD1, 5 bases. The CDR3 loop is CASSSYRSNTEAFF. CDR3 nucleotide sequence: TGTGCCAGCAGCTCGTACAGGTCGAACACTGAAGCTTTCTTT.